This T cell receptor (beta chain) was documented in a study of blood T cell repertoires in COVID-19. This clone is termed medium-sized. Sequencing used immunoSEQ multiplex PCR; TCRdb keeps in-frame clones, though not all of them. There are 90,000 to 100,000 clones in the sample; about 80% occur only once, and around 22% lies in the top ten. The CDR3 loop spans 15 amino acids. Germline-derived CDR1 and CDR2 are GTSNPN and SVGIG (reference sequence). Unmatched junction bases numbered 6, after V lost 2 bases and J lost 0 bases. The sequenced sample was peripheral blood. V usage is TRBV30 and J usage is TRBJ2-7, with 8 bases aligning to TRBD2. This clonotype originated in an older man with acute or convalescent COVID-19. CDR3 sequence (DNA): TGTGCCTGGAGTCGGGGGGGCGGATTCTCCTACGAGCAGTACTTC. It specifies CAWSRGGGFSYEQYF.